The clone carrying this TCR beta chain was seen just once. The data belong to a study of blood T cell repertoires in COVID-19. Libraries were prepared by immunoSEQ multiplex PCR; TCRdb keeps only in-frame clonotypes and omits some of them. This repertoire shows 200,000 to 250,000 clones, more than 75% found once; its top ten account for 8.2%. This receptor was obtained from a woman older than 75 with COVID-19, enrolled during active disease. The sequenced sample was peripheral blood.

This chain's CDR3 is CASSQLGLRQVDEQYF. CDR3 in DNA: TGCGCCAGCAGCCAATTAGGACTTCGACAGGTCGACGAGCAGTACTTC. This chain connects TRBV4-1 to TRBJ2-7, with D maybe TRBD1 (6 bases). CDR1 and CDR2 from the germline V gene are MGHRA and YSYEKL. V was clipped by 2 bases and J by 5 bases, with 19 bases between them. CDR3 size: 16 residues.